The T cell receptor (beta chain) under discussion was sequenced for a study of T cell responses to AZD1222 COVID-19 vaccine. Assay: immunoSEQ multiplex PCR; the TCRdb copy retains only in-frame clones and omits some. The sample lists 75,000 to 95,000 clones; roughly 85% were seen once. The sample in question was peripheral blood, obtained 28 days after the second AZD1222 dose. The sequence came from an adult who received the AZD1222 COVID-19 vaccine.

The DNA for the CDR3 is TGTGCCAGCAGCGCGCTCCCAGGGGAGAACTATGGCTACACCTTC. This sequence encodes CASSALPGENYGYTF. The chain is built from TRBV6-5 and TRBJ1-2; possibly TRBD1 for D (6 bases). CDR1 and CDR2 from the germline V gene are MNHEY and SVGAGI. This CDR3 contains 15 residues. The ends were cut back, 6 bases at V and 2 bases at J, with 16 bases in the middle.